A single sample gave rise to the 23 T cell receptor beta chains below, sequenced in a study of identical twins. TCRdb called the 5' RACE reads again in MiXCR, with one record for every CDR3 protein. Here the sample spans 1.5 million to 2 million distinct CDR3 sequences, 25% to 35% being singletons. What was sequenced was cord blood. These receptors originate from a newborn girl in good health.

This clonotype was picked up a small number of times. The chain carries TRBV20-1 and TRBJ2-5; 9 bases fit TRBD1. V trimming: 5 bases; J trimming: 11 bases; junction bases outside the gene matches: 12. CDR1 is DFQATT, CDR2 SNEGSKA, per germline (reference sequence). The CDR3 totals 13 residues. The CDR3 here is CSALGDRVGEQYF. DNA for the CDR3: TGCAGTGCTCTCGGGGACAGGGTGGGAGAGCAGTACTTC.

The rearrangement joins TRBV20-1 to TRBJ2-4; TRBD2 matches 10 bases. V dropped 6 bases and J dropped 2; count of bases not matched to a gene: 13. Germline V lookup: CDR1 DFQATT, CDR2 SNEGSKA (reference sequence). The CDR3 covers 17 residues. The CDR3 sequence is CSASAGGGSLSKNIQYF. In DNA, the CDR3 is TGCAGTGCCTCAGCGGGAGGGGGGTCTCTATCCAAAAACATTCAGTACTTC.

The chain carries TRBV12-3 or TRBV12-4 and TRBJ2-4; possibly TRBD1 or TRBD2 for D (6 bases each). The CDR3 spans 18 residues. V dropped 6 bases and J dropped 3 bases, with 24 bases sitting between them. CDR3 in DNA: TGTGCCAGCAGGGCACCCTGGCAAGGGGGGCCAGTCAAAAACATTCAGTACTTC. Encoded protein: CASRAPWQGGPVKNIQYF.

In this sample, this clonotype turned up a few times. The chain couples TRBV5-8 to TRBJ2-3; D not certain. Trimming removed 7 bases at V and 2 bases at J, with 11 bases between. Germline V gene data show CDR1 as SGHTS and CDR2 as YDEGEE. CDR3 size: 13 residues. This chain's CDR3 is CASVPSDTDTQYF. The CDR3 DNA reads TGTGCCAGCGTCCCGTCGGACACAGATACGCAGTATTTT.

This clonotype was counted ten times or more. V is TRBV6-2 or TRBV6-3 and J is TRBJ1-2, with D uncertain. V gave up 4 bases and J gave up 5 bases, with 8 bases separating them. The CDR3 totals 12 residues. Per the germline V gene, CDR1 is MNHEY and CDR2 is SVGEGT. CDR3 sequence reads: CASSFSAYGYTF. The DNA of the CDR3 is TGTGCCAGCAGTTTTTCGGCTTATGGCTACACCTTC.

CDR3 DNA: TGCAGTGCTAGGCGGGGACGGAGCACTGAAGCTTTCTTT. This translates into CSARRGRSTEAFF. The chain uses TRBV20-1 and TRBJ1-1, with D perhaps TRBD1 (5 bases). The V end lost 3 bases, the J end lost 4 bases, and 12 bases lay between the germline ends. Germline CDR1 DFQATT, CDR2 SNEGSKA (reference sequence). The CDR3 covers 13 residues.

The genes are TRBV20-1 and TRBJ2-7, with 7 bases that match TRBD1. The CDR3 has 14 residues. The ends lost 0 bases at V and 2 bases at J; junction bases unmatched: 4. Germline loops: CDR1 DFQATT, CDR2 SNEGSKA (reference sequence). The CDR3 DNA reads as TGCAGTGCTAGAGATTCACAGGGGACCTACGAGCAGTACTTC. Amino acids: CSARDSQGTYEQYF.

The chain has TRBV6-5 and TRBJ2-1; a possible D gene is TRBD2 (5 bases). The CDR3 sequence is 15 residues long. Trimming stripped 0 bases from V and 6 bases from J, with 12 bases between. CDR1 is MNHEY, CDR2 SVGAGI, per germline. CDR3 amino acids: CASSYSLTRLNEQFF. The CDR3 DNA sequence: TGTGCCAGCAGTTACTCCCTAACTAGGCTCAATGAGCAGTTCTTC.

This chain links TRBV5-1 with TRBJ2-7, with TRBD2 as a possible D gene (6 bases). The CDR3 is 14 residues long. Trimming removed 0 bases at V and 4 bases at J, with 11 bases between. Germline CDR1 SGHRS, CDR2 YFSETQ. The chain's CDR3 is CASSLERGKYEQYF. CDR3 nucleotides: TGCGCCAGCAGCTTGGAGCGCGGGAAATACGAGCAGTACTTC.

DNA of the CDR3: TGCGCCAGCAGCTTGGGAATTGCGGCTGCGGCCTCCTACGAGCAGTACTTC. Its translation is CASSLGIAAAASYEQYF. The chain has TRBV5-1 and TRBJ2-7; D not certain. There are 17 residues in the CDR3. Trimming took 0 bases from V and 0 from J, leaving 16 bases between them. CDR1 and CDR2 from the germline V gene are SGHRS and YFSETQ.

This clonotype has a handful of counts. The chain couples TRBV2 to TRBJ2-1, with 7 nucleotides matching TRBD1. The J segment lost 4 bases and the V segment lost 6 bases, leaving 0 bases of the junction unmatched. Germline CDR1 reads SNHLY; CDR2 reads FYNNEI. This CDR3 spans 12 amino acids. CDR3 in amino acids: CASRGQYNEQFF. Written as DNA, the CDR3 is TGTGCCAGCAGGGGACAGTACAATGAGCAGTTCTTC.

The chain couples TRBV11-2 to TRBJ2-3, with 14 bases aligning to TRBD2. Germline V gene sequence: CDR1 SGHAT, CDR2 FQNNGV. V gave up 1 base and J gave up 2 bases; unmatched junction bases: 11. CDR3 length: 20 residues. The DNA of the CDR3 is TGTGCCAGCAGCTTAGTTAGGACTAGCGGGGGGCTCGATCCCACAGATACGCAGTATTTT. This translates into CASSLVRTSGGLDPTDTQYF. The whole variable domain, remainder taken from reference TRBV11-2 and TRBJ2-3, is EAGVAQSPRYKIIEKRQSVAFWCNPISGHATLYWYQQILGQGPKLLIQFQNNGVVDDSQLPKDRFSAERLKGVDSTLKIQPAKLEDSAVYLCASSLVRTSGGLDPTDTQYFGPGTRLTVL.

The V call is TRBV4-1, the J call TRBJ1-2, with a weak D call TRBD1 (6 bases). V lost 0 bases and J 3 bases, leaving 8 bases between the germline ends. The CDR3 covers 14 residues. CDR1 MGHRA and CDR2 YSYEKL come from the germline V gene. In DNA form, the CDR3 reads TGCGCCAGCAGCCAAGATGGACAGTACTATGGCTACACCTTC. Translation: CASSQDGQYYGYTF.

The chain joins TRBV7-9 to TRBJ1-3; tentative D call: TRBD1 (5 bases). V shed 2 bases and J shed 0 bases, with 8 bases lying between them. CDR3 size: 15 residues. Germline CDR1 and CDR2: SEHNR and FQNEAQ (reference sequence). The CDR3 is CASSLYRLSGNTIYF. The CDR3 DNA follows: TGTGCCAGCAGCTTATACAGGCTCTCTGGAAACACCATATATTTT.

This chain uses TRBV5-4 with TRBJ2-2; the match to TRBD1 covers 8 bases. Per the germline V gene, CDR1 is SGHNT and CDR2 is YYREEE (reference sequence). The CDR3 totals 16 residues. V lost 5 bases, J lost 0 bases, and 6 bases stayed unmatched. This CDR3 reads CASSVQQGANTGELFF. DNA for the CDR3: TGTGCCAGCAGTGTTCAACAGGGGGCGAACACCGGGGAGCTGTTTTTT.

This clonotype occurred a few times. J is TRBJ2-1 and V is TRBV20-1; 8 bases are shared with TRBD2. Per the germline V gene, CDR1 is DFQATT and CDR2 is SNEGSKA (reference sequence). The CDR3 loop spans 14 amino acids. V lost 2 bases and J lost 7; bases outside the gene matches: 7. CDR3: CSARYGGAANEQFF. The CDR3 region has the DNA TGCAGTGCTAGATACGGGGGGGCTGCAAATGAGCAGTTCTTC.

Of note for this clonotype: Germline and junction disagree at one end, which may indicate a read error. The chain has TRBV12-3 or TRBV12-4 and TRBJ2-3, with a tentative D call TRBD2 (6 bases). The CDR3 is 15 amino acids. The CDR3 here is CASSAHGGITDAQYF. CDR3 sequence (DNA): TGTGCCAGCAGTGCCCACGGGGGAATCACAGATGCGCAGTATTTT.

V is TRBV9 and J is TRBJ2-1, with 7 bases matching TRBD2. The trim removed 1 base at V and 8 bases at J, leaving 9 bases unmatched. The CDR3 runs 15 residues. Germline CDR1 is SGDLS and CDR2 is YYNGEE. The CDR3 region is CASSVWGRAMDEQFF. For the CDR3, the DNA is TGTGCCAGCAGCGTATGGGGGAGGGCCATGGATGAGCAGTTCTTC.

This clonotype was detected a few times. The chain couples TRBV27 to TRBJ2-2; 11 bases map to TRBD2. This CDR3 contains 17 residues. The J segment lost 3 bases and the V segment lost 5 bases, leaving 8 bases of the junction unmatched. Germline V gene sequence: CDR1 MNHEY, CDR2 SMNVEV (reference sequence). CDR3 amino acids: CASSLLAGGPYTGELFF. CDR3 DNA sequence: TGTGCCAGCAGTCTCTTAGCGGGAGGGCCTTACACCGGGGAGCTGTTTTTT.

This clonotype was detected ten times or more. V and J are TRBV7-2 and TRBJ2-1; possible D gene TRBD2, 5 bases. The CDR3 covers 13 residues. Germline V gene data show CDR1 as SGHTA and CDR2 as FQGNSA. V lost 2 bases and J lost 14, with 16 bases in between. The chain's CDR3 is CASSLTATSGEFF. The CDR3 coding sequence is TGTGCCAGCAGCTTAACTGCAACTAGTGGGGAGTTCTTC.

The chain links TRBV12-3 or TRBV12-4 to TRBJ2-1, with D hard to call. Matching the DNA end better, TRBJ2-7 makes the J call doubtful. The CDR3 spans 13 residues. The CDR3 nucleotides are TGTGCCAGCACCCGGCCCAGATACAATGAGCAGTACTTC. The encoded protein is CASTRPRYNEQYF.

This clonotype was detected only a few times. The chain combines TRBV5-1 with TRBJ2-3, with TRBD1 matching 8 bases. The CDR3 spans 15 residues. J was trimmed by 5 bases and V by 2 bases; bases with no gene match: 7. Germline lookup yields CDR1 SGHRS and CDR2 YFSETQ. The CDR3, as DNA: TGCGCCAGCAGCTTTGGCGCTACAGGGGGAGATACGCAGTATTTT. This sequence encodes CASSFGATGGDTQYF. Variable domain in full (rest from reference TRBV5-1 and TRBJ2-3): KAGVTQTPRYLIKTRGQQVTLSCSPISGHRSVSWYQQTPGQGLQFLFEYFSETQRNKGNFPGRFSGRQFSNSRSEMNVSTLELGDSALYLCASSFGATGGDTQYFGPGTRLTVL.

Turning to this clonotype: A much larger clone lies one base from this, so it may be a read error. The gene calls are TRBV4-2 and TRBJ2-5; the D gene is possibly TRBD2 (5 bases). In germline, CDR1 is LGHNA, CDR2 YNFKEQ. Trimming took off 8 bases at V and 2 bases at J, with 21 bases between the two ends. The CDR3 length is 16 residues. CDR3 DNA: TGTGCCAGCGGCCCCTCGGTTTTGGGAGAACAAGAGACCCAGTACTTC. Protein: CASGPSVLGEQETQYF.